The 28 T cell receptor beta chains presented below share a single source sample, sequenced in a study of T cell responses to AZD1222 COVID-19 vaccine. Assay used: immunoSEQ multiplex PCR; TCRdb lists only in-frame clones, some missing. The table records roughly 200,000 clones, roughly 92% of them present only once. The specimen comprised peripheral blood, sampled 28 days after the second AZD1222 dose. These receptors all stem from an adult who received the AZD1222 COVID-19 vaccine.

The chain couples TRBV5-6 to TRBJ1-1; D perhaps matches TRBD1 (5 bases). The germline V and J ends were trimmed by 1 base and 4 bases, with 11 bases remaining between them. The CDR3 has 14 amino acids. The germline V gene has CDR1 SGHDT and CDR2 YYEEEE. The CDR3, as DNA: TGTGCCAGCAGCTTGAGAGGGGCGCCCACTGAAGCTTTCTTT. It encodes CASSLRGAPTEAFF.

The chain uses TRBV18 and TRBJ1-1, with 11 bases aligning to TRBD1. The CDR3 is 15 residues long. Germline CDR1 and CDR2: KGHSH and LQKENI. The V segment lost 3 bases and the J segment 5 bases; nucleotides outside the gene matches: 5. Here the CDR3 reads CASSPRTGGGTEAFF. CDR3 coding DNA: TGTGCCAGCTCACCCAGGACAGGGGGCGGAACTGAAGCTTTCTTT.

This clone was found once. V gene TRBV27 combines with J gene TRBJ2-7; weak D call: TRBD2 (6 bases). Germline lookup yields CDR1 MNHEY and CDR2 SMNVEV (reference sequence). Trimming removed 2 bases at V and 2 bases at J, with 19 bases between. The CDR3 runs to 17 residues. CDR3 loop: CASSLKWGETGPYEQYF. The DNA for the CDR3 is TGTGCCAGCAGTTTAAAGTGGGGGGAAACGGGACCCTACGAGCAGTACTTC.

This CDR3 is CASSLRIWTSGSFHEQFF. In nucleotides, the CDR3 is TGTGCCAGCAGCTTGAGGATTTGGACTAGCGGGAGTTTCCATGAGCAGTTCTTC. The chain carries TRBV5-4 and TRBJ2-1; 13 bases agree with TRBD2. CDR3 length: 18 amino acids. The V and J ends lost 1 base and 8 bases, in that order; junction bases with no gene match: 12. The germline V gene encodes CDR1 SGHNT and CDR2 YYREEE (reference sequence).

The chain joins TRBV5-1 to TRBJ2-1, with D maybe TRBD1 (5 bases). The germline V and J ends were trimmed by 4 bases and 5 bases, with 13 bases remaining between them. From germline, CDR1 is SGHRS and CDR2 YFSETQ. The CDR3 covers 14 residues. In nucleotides, the CDR3 is TGCGCCAGCAGCCTACAGGTGGACAACAATGAGCAGTTCTTC. Translated, it gives CASSLQVDNNEQFF.

The chain combines TRBV28 with TRBJ1-1, with D possibly being TRBD1 (5 bases). In germline, CDR1 is MDHEN, CDR2 SYDVKM. V was clipped by 10 bases and J by 6 bases, with 15 bases between them. This CDR3 comprises 12 residues. The DNA of the CDR3 is TGTGCCACCCTTTTTGGGGGGGCTGAAGCTTTCTTT. Its translation is CATLFGGAEAFF.

The chain carries TRBV6-5 and TRBJ2-7; 11 bases line up with TRBD2. Germline trimming cut 2 bases from V and 4 bases from J; bases unmatched to any gene: 4. Per the germline V gene, CDR1 is MNHEY and CDR2 is SVGAGI. This CDR3 has 15 residues. The CDR3 reads CASSYPTSGSYEQYF. The DNA for the CDR3 is TGTGCCAGCAGTTACCCCACTAGCGGGAGTTACGAGCAGTACTTC.

This chain uses TRBV6-5 with TRBJ1-1, with D unclear. The V gene's germline CDR1 is MNHEY and CDR2 SVGAGI. Trimming stripped 0 bases from V and 11 bases from J, with 7 bases between. This CDR3 has 11 amino acids. The CDR3 protein is CASSYSGRAFF. In DNA form, the CDR3 reads TGTGCCAGCAGTTACTCCGGAAGGGCTTTCTTT.

The chain joins TRBV28 to TRBJ1-3; D remains ambiguous. CDR1 and CDR2 from the germline V gene are MDHEN and SYDVKM. The CDR3 loop spans 14 amino acids. Trimming pared 2 bases from V and 6 bases from J, leaving 11 bases between. The CDR3 DNA follows: TGTGCCAGCAGTTTAAGAGGCTATACAAACACCATATATTTT. Amino acid sequence: CASSLRGYTNTIYF. Full variable domain (rest looked up from reference TRBV28 and TRBJ1-3): DVKVTQSSRYLVKRTGEKVFLECVQDMDHENMFWYRQDPGLGLRLIYFSYDVKMKEKGDIPEGYSVSREKKERFSLILESASTNQTSMYLCASSLRGYTNTIYFGEGSWLTVV.

The chain's CDR3 is CASSPMAEKDTGELFF. The CDR3 bases are TGTGCCAGCAGCCCCATGGCGGAGAAGGACACCGGGGAGCTGTTTTTT. This chain connects TRBV7-9 to TRBJ2-2; D not certain. This CDR3 has 16 residues. Germline V lookup: CDR1 SEHNR, CDR2 FQNEAQ (reference sequence). V was pared by 5 bases and J by 3 bases, with 16 bases between.

The table lists this clone with a count of one. The chain joins TRBV10-3 to TRBJ1-1, with TRBD1 identical over 7 bases. Germline V gives CDR1 ENHRY, CDR2 SYGVKD. CDR3 length: 14 residues. Trimming at V came to 5 bases and at J to 3 bases, leaving 6 bases not matched to a gene. The CDR3 nucleotides are TGTGCCATCAGTCAAACAGGGGCCTACACTGAAGCTTTCTTT. The encoded protein is CAISQTGAYTEAFF.

V and J are TRBV28 and TRBJ2-3, with 7 nucleotides matching TRBD2. Germline V lookup: CDR1 MDHEN, CDR2 SYDVKM. V was clipped by 7 bases and J by 7 bases; unmatched bases: 11. The CDR3 sequence is 14 residues long. CDR3 nucleotide sequence: TGTGCCAGCACTTCGGGAGCGGGACCTAATACGCAGTATTTT. Translated, it gives CASTSGAGPNTQYF.

The chain has TRBV18 and TRBJ2-7; D possibly corresponds to TRBD1 (6 bases). There are 16 residues in the CDR3. Germline-derived CDR1 and CDR2 are KGHSH and LQKENI. Trimming cost V 2 bases and J 3 bases, with 17 bases left between them. CDR3 DNA sequence: TGTGCCAGCTCACCAAGACCGGGACAAGGAGGCTACGAGCAGTACTTC. Translated, it gives CASSPRPGQGGYEQYF.

This chain connects TRBV27 to TRBJ2-7; TRBD2 matches at 8 bases. V shed 2 bases, J shed 4 bases, and the junction held 4 bases outside the gene matches. From germline, CDR1 is MNHEY and CDR2 SMNVEV (reference sequence). CDR3 length: 14 residues. CDR3 residues: CASSLREGAYEQYF. The CDR3 region has the DNA TGTGCCAGCAGTTTACGGGAGGGCGCATACGAGCAGTACTTC.

V and J are TRBV29-1 and TRBJ1-1; possibly TRBD1 for D (5 bases). Per the germline V gene, CDR1 is SQVTM and CDR2 is ANQGSEA. V was cut by 4 bases and J by 6 bases, with 15 bases left in between. This CDR3 contains 13 residues. In nucleotides, the CDR3 is TGCAGCGTTGGTCGGGGACCCCTCGCTGAAGCTTTCTTT. This encodes CSVGRGPLAEAFF. Using reference TRBV29-1 and TRBJ1-1 for the parts outside the CDR3, the full variable domain is SAVISQKPSRDICQRGTSLTIQCQVDSQVTMMFWYRQQPGQSLTLIATANQGSEATYESGFVIDKFPISRPNLTFSTLTVSNMSPEDSSIYLCSVGRGPLAEAFFGQGTRLTVV.

The CDR3 DNA reads as TGTGCCAGCAGCTTAGTACGGACTAGCGGTTACGAGCAGTACTTC. Its translation is CASSLVRTSGYEQYF. The chain has TRBV7-2 and TRBJ2-7, with TRBD2 identical over 10 bases. V lost 1 base, J lost 4 bases, and 4 bases stayed unmatched. This CDR3 has 15 residues. Germline lookup yields CDR1 SGHTA and CDR2 FQGNSA.

This rearrangement joins TRBV5-6 to TRBJ2-5; a possible D gene is TRBD1 (5 bases). Germline-derived CDR1 and CDR2 are SGHDT and YYEEEE. CDR3 length: 14 amino acids. The V end was cut by 0 bases, the J end by 0 bases, with 6 bases between. The CDR3 coding sequence is TGTGCCAGCAGCTTGGGACAGTACCAAGAGACCCAGTACTTC. As protein: CASSLGQYQETQYF.

CDR3 sequence: CAWGADRVGEKLFF. The CDR3 coding sequence is TGTGCCTGGGGGGCTGACAGGGTCGGTGAAAAACTGTTTTTT. The chain joins TRBV30 to TRBJ1-4, with TRBD1 matching 7 bases. The germline gives CDR1 GTSNPN, CDR2 SVGIG (reference sequence). Germline trimming cut 5 bases from V and 7 bases from J; bases unmatched to any gene: 10. The CDR3 extends over 14 amino acids.

The chain links TRBV12-3 or TRBV12-4 to TRBJ2-7, with 7 bases lining up with TRBD1. With 6 bases clipped from V and 3 bases from J, the junction kept 5 bases outside the gene matches. The CDR3 totals 13 residues. CDR3 sequence reads: CASSFRDSYEQYF. In DNA, the CDR3 is TGTGCCAGCAGCTTCCGGGACAGCTACGAGCAGTACTTC.

V gene TRBV2 combines with J gene TRBJ2-7; TRBD2 aligns across 9 bases. Trimming cost V 6 bases and J 0 bases; bases outside gene matches: 6. This CDR3 spans 15 amino acids. The germline V gene encodes CDR1 SNHLY and CDR2 FYNNEI. As DNA, the CDR3 is TGTGCCAGCAGCTCTAGCGGGACACACTCCTACGAGCAGTACTTC. This translates into CASSSSGTHSYEQYF.

The V and J genes are TRBV10-3 and TRBJ1-1; no reliable D call. Trimming stripped 2 bases from V and 2 bases from J, with 3 bases between. The germline V gene has CDR1 ENHRY and CDR2 SYGVKD. This CDR3 contains 12 residues. CDR3 residues: CAISEANTEAFF. CDR3 sequence (DNA): TGTGCCATCAGTGAGGCCAACACTGAAGCTTTCTTT.

The sample holds one count of this clone. V and J are TRBV19 and TRBJ1-5; D gene ambiguous. Germline V gene lookup returns CDR1 LNHDA and CDR2 SQIVND (reference sequence). Trimming stripped 2 bases from V and 6 bases from J, with 14 bases between. The CDR3 is made up of 15 amino acids. The CDR3 protein is CASSIIAGMVQPQHF. Here the CDR3 DNA reads TGTGCCAGTAGTATAATTGCGGGAATGGTTCAGCCCCAGCATTTT.

This chain joins TRBV30 and TRBJ2-6, with 8 bases aligning to TRBD2. Germline V gives CDR1 GTSNPN, CDR2 SVGIG (reference sequence). This CDR3 has 15 residues. V lost 5 bases to trimming and J lost 0 bases; unmatched junction nucleotides: 3. For the CDR3, the DNA is TGTGCCTGGGCACGGGGGGGCTCTGGGGCCAACGTCCTGACTTTC. Amino acid sequence: CAWARGGSGANVLTF.

The J gene is TRBJ2-1, the V gene TRBV6-6, with 8 bases that match TRBD2. This CDR3 spans 14 amino acids. J lost 7 bases, V lost 7 bases, and 9 bases had no gene match. The germline CDR1 and CDR2 sequences are MNHNY and SVGAGI (reference sequence). The CDR3 protein is CASTSSGSQNEQFF. The CDR3 nucleotides read TGTGCCAGCACCTCCAGCGGGAGTCAGAATGAGCAGTTCTTC.

The CDR3 loop is CAWSVPGVGEKLFF. CDR3 DNA sequence: TGTGCCTGGAGTGTACCCGGGGTGGGGGAAAAACTGTTTTTT. This chain uses TRBV30 with TRBJ1-4, with D hard to call. CDR1 is GTSNPN and CDR2 is SVGIG in the germline V gene (reference sequence). The CDR3 runs to 14 residues. Trimming left V 0 bases short and J 8 bases short, with 13 bases between.

The chain has TRBV9 and TRBJ1-2; 8 nucleotides agree with TRBD1. The CDR3 consists of 14 residues. Trimming at V came to 3 bases and at J to 6 bases, leaving 7 bases not matched to a gene. Germline CDR1 and CDR2: SGDLS and YYNGEE. The CDR3 reads CASSGEDRGNGYTF. CDR3 nucleotides: TGTGCCAGCAGCGGAGAAGACAGGGGAAATGGCTACACCTTC.

The CDR3: CASSITQVIKPQHF. The CDR3 DNA reads as TGTGCCAGTAGTATAACCCAGGTTATCAAGCCCCAGCATTTT. This chain connects TRBV19 to TRBJ1-5; D remains unclear. V shed 2 bases and J shed 8 bases, with 13 bases lying between them. Germline V gives CDR1 LNHDA, CDR2 SQIVND (reference sequence). The CDR3 extends over 14 amino acids.

The rearrangement uses TRBV3-1 (or the pseudogene TRBV3-2) and TRBJ1-2; D ambiguous. Germline CDR1 reads LGHDT; CDR2 reads YNNKEL (reference sequence). CDR3 size: 12 residues. V shed 0 bases and J shed 7 bases, with 6 bases lying between them. The CDR3 bases are TGTGCCAGCAGCCAAGAATATTTTGGCTACACCTTC. It encodes CASSQEYFGYTF.